This is a list of T cell receptor beta chains from one sample in a study of blood T cell repertoires in COVID-19. Data came from immunoSEQ multiplex PCR; TCRdb stores just in-frame clones and leaves some out. The sample comprises under 60,000 clones, 85% of which are singletons, and about 10% rests with the top ten. The specimen was peripheral blood. Receptors originate from a human donor in a cohort sampled during active COVID-19. CDR3s include the opening cysteine and the closing phenylalanine or tryptophan. Each record gives: CDR3 protein, CDR3 DNA, clone size, V gene, J gene, D gene. D genes are given only for firm matches. Where a row states a size, it is once, few, many or the class of an expanded clone; other rows omit it.

CDR3 protein: CASIRSGLAGGPDTQYF; CDR3 DNA: TGCGCCAGCATCAGATCCGGACTAGCGGGAGGTCCCGATACGCAGTATTTT; clone size: .; V gene: TRBV5-1; J gene: TRBJ2-3; D gene: TRBD2
CDR3 protein: CASSASGMVNQPQHF; CDR3 DNA: TGTGCCAGCAGCGCCTCCGGGATGGTGAATCAGCCCCAGCATTTT; clone size: few; V gene: TRBV7-9; J gene: TRBJ1-5; D gene: .
CDR3 protein: CASSILLSNRCTDTQYF; CDR3 DNA: TGTGCCAGTAGTATATTATTGTCAAACAGGTGCACAGATACGCAGTATTTT; clone size: .; V gene: TRBV19; J gene: TRBJ2-3; D gene: .
CDR3 protein: CASSVTGGGFGANVLTF; CDR3 DNA: TGCGCCAGCAGCGTTACCGGAGGGGGCTTTGGGGCCAACGTCCTGACTTTC; clone size: .; V gene: TRBV5-1; J gene: TRBJ2-6; D gene: .
CDR3 protein: CASSLIQGTTYEQYF; CDR3 DNA: TGTGCCAGCAGTTTAATACAGGGCACAACCTACGAGCAGTACTTC; clone size: .; V gene: TRBV27; J gene: TRBJ2-7; D gene: .
CDR3 protein: CASSPLQGYEQYF; CDR3 DNA: TGTGCCAGCAGCCCACTACAGGGCTACGAGCAGTACTTC; clone size: .; V gene: TRBV5-6; J gene: TRBJ2-7; D gene: .
CDR3 protein: CATGPGVAGDRNEQFF; CDR3 DNA: TGTGCCACCGGGCCCGGAGTAGCGGGAGATAGGAATGAGCAGTTCTTC; clone size: .; V gene: TRBV24-1; J gene: TRBJ2-1; D gene: TRBD2
CDR3 protein: CASSLDRTRIGEQYF; CDR3 DNA: TGTGCCAGCAGCTTAGATCGGACTAGAATTGGCGAGCAGTACTTC; clone size: .; V gene: TRBV7-3; J gene: TRBJ2-7; D gene: TRBD2
CDR3 protein: CASSLRTSGVNTGELFF; CDR3 DNA: TGTGCCAGCAGCTTGAGGACTAGCGGGGTGAACACCGGGGAGCTGTTTTTT; clone size: once; V gene: TRBV5-4; J gene: TRBJ2-2; D gene: TRBD2
CDR3 protein: CASSTGQGDTEAFF; CDR3 DNA: TGTGCCAGCAGCACCGGACAGGGGGACACTGAAGCTTTCTTT; clone size: .; V gene: TRBV5-4; J gene: TRBJ1-1; D gene: TRBD1
CDR3 protein: CSLTGGGYTF; CDR3 DNA: TGCAGCCTCACGGGGGGCGGCTACACCTTC; clone size: .; V gene: TRBV29-1; J gene: TRBJ1-2; D gene: .
CDR3 protein: CASSYPGRETQYF; CDR3 DNA: TGTGCCAGCAGTTACCCAGGGAGGGAGACCCAGTACTTC; clone size: .; V gene: TRBV6-5; J gene: TRBJ2-5; D gene: .
CDR3 protein: CASSLSTVRLYNEQFF; CDR3 DNA: TGCGCCAGCAGCTTATCCACAGTACGCCTCTACAATGAGCAGTTCTTC; clone size: .; V gene: TRBV5-1; J gene: TRBJ2-1; D gene: .
CDR3 protein: CASSQLVDGQEKFF; CDR3 DNA: TGCGCCAGCAGCCAACTGGTCGATGGACAGGAAAAGTTCTTC; clone size: .; V gene: TRBV5-1; J gene: TRBJ2-1; D gene: TRBD1
CDR3 protein: CATSRDRAGDQPQHF; CDR3 DNA: TGTGCCACCAGCAGAGATCGGGCAGGGGATCAGCCCCAGCATTTT; clone size: .; V gene: TRBV15; J gene: TRBJ1-5; D gene: .
CDR3 protein: CASSLRGLMPELETQYF; CDR3 DNA: TGTGCCAGCAGCTTAAGGGGACTCATGCCGGAATTGGAGACCCAGTACTTC; clone size: .; V gene: TRBV7-3; J gene: TRBJ2-5; D gene: .
CDR3 protein: CASSYSSTGSYGYTF; CDR3 DNA: TGTGCCAGCAGTTATTCCTCGACAGGGAGCTATGGCTACACCTTC; clone size: .; V gene: TRBV6-5; J gene: TRBJ1-2; D gene: TRBD1
CDR3 protein: CASSKDNRGQETQYF; CDR3 DNA: TGTGCCAGCAGCAAAGATAACAGGGGGCAAGAGACCCAGTACTTC; clone size: .; V gene: TRBV21-1; J gene: TRBJ2-5; D gene: .
CDR3 protein: CASSVSIDRGQNEQYF; CDR3 DNA: TGTGCCAGCAGCGTTTCGATTGACAGGGGGCAGAACGAGCAGTACTTC; clone size: .; V gene: TRBV9; J gene: TRBJ2-7; D gene: TRBD1
CDR3 protein: CASSPGGHYF; CDR3 DNA: TGTGCCAGCAGCCCAGGAGGGCACTACTTC; clone size: .; V gene: TRBV7-9; J gene: TRBJ2-5; D gene: .
CDR3 protein: CASSFPGGELFF; CDR3 DNA: TGCGCCAGCAGTTTCCCGGGCGGGGAGCTGTTTTTT; clone size: .; V gene: TRBV5-1; J gene: TRBJ2-2; D gene: .
CDR3 protein: CASSLQGHSYNEQFF; CDR3 DNA: TGTGCCAGCAGCTTACAGGGGCACTCCTACAATGAGCAGTTCTTC; clone size: .; V gene: TRBV11-2; J gene: TRBJ2-1; D gene: .
CDR3 protein: CASSRLADNEQFF; CDR3 DNA: TGTGCCAGCAGTCGGCTAGCTGACAATGAGCAGTTCTTC; clone size: .; V gene: TRBV7-9; J gene: TRBJ2-1; D gene: .
CDR3 protein: CAWSAAGGLADTQYF; CDR3 DNA: TGTGCCTGGAGTGCAGCGGGTGGTCTAGCAGATACGCAGTATTTT; clone size: .; V gene: TRBV30; J gene: TRBJ2-3; D gene: .
CDR3 protein: CASSLGLAGVSRSYEQYF; CDR3 DNA: TGTGCCAGCAGCTTGGGACTAGCGGGAGTAAGTCGATCCTACGAGCAGTACTTC; clone size: .; V gene: TRBV5-4; J gene: TRBJ2-7; D gene: TRBD2
CDR3 protein: CSVGLRSEQYF; CDR3 DNA: TGCAGCGTTGGACTTAGGAGCGAGCAGTACTTC; clone size: .; V gene: TRBV29-1; J gene: TRBJ2-7; D gene: .
CDR3 protein: CASTLRPGSEQYF; CDR3 DNA: TGTGCCAGTACCCTCCGCCCAGGAAGCGAGCAGTACTTC; clone size: .; V gene: TRBV28; J gene: TRBJ2-7; D gene: .
CDR3 protein: CASSVATGTGDYGYTF; CDR3 DNA: TGTGCCAGCAGCGTAGCCACCGGGACAGGGGACTATGGCTACACCTTC; clone size: once; V gene: TRBV9; J gene: TRBJ1-2; D gene: TRBD1
CDR3 protein: CASSIPGGIQYF; CDR3 DNA: TGTGCCAGTAGTATTCCAGGGGGCATTCAGTACTTC; clone size: .; V gene: TRBV19; J gene: TRBJ2-4; D gene: TRBD1
CDR3 protein: CASSESYEQYF; CDR3 DNA: TGTGCCAGCAGCGAGAGCTACGAGCAGTACTTC; clone size: .; V gene: TRBV6-6; J gene: TRBJ2-7; D gene: .
CDR3 protein: CASSTQTGGTGELFF; CDR3 DNA: TGTGCCAGCAGCACTCAAACAGGGGGAACCGGGGAGCTGTTTTTT; clone size: once; V gene: TRBV9; J gene: TRBJ2-2; D gene: TRBD1
CDR3 protein: CASRGTVTYEQYF; CDR3 DNA: TGTGCCAGCAGGGGGACAGTCACCTACGAGCAGTACTTC; clone size: .; V gene: TRBV2; J gene: TRBJ2-7; D gene: TRBD1
CDR3 protein: CASRTGQLLYDSPLHF; CDR3 DNA: TGTGCCAGTAGAACCGGACAACTCCTATATGATTCACCCCTCCACTTT; clone size: .; V gene: TRBV19; J gene: TRBJ1-6; D gene: .
CDR3 protein: CASSSDGWVYEQYF; CDR3 DNA: TGTGCCAGCAGCTCTGACGGGTGGGTCTACGAGCAGTACTTC; clone size: many; V gene: TRBV27; J gene: TRBJ2-7; D gene: .
CDR3 protein: CAWSVGTGYTGELFF; CDR3 DNA: TGTGCCTGGAGTGTCGGTACAGGGTACACCGGGGAGCTGTTTTTT; clone size: .; V gene: TRBV30; J gene: TRBJ2-2; D gene: .
CDR3 protein: CATSRDHRSQGAPGANVLTF; CDR3 DNA: TGTGCCACCAGCAGAGATCATAGGTCACAGGGAGCCCCCGGGGCCAACGTCCTGACTTTC; clone size: .; V gene: TRBV15; J gene: TRBJ2-6; D gene: .
CDR3 protein: CASSQDRGTGANVLTF; CDR3 DNA: TGCGCCAGCAGCCAGGACAGGGGGACCGGGGCCAACGTCCTGACTTTC; clone size: .; V gene: TRBV5-1; J gene: TRBJ2-6; D gene: TRBD1
CDR3 protein: CAIGTFLEEPNTQYF; CDR3 DNA: TGTGCCATCGGTACCTTTTTAGAGGAGCCAAATACGCAGTATTTT; clone size: .; V gene: TRBV10-3; J gene: TRBJ2-3; D gene: .
CDR3 protein: CASRETGVIIGYTF; CDR3 DNA: TGTGCCAGCAGAGAGACAGGGGTGATTATTGGCTACACCTTC; clone size: .; V gene: TRBV28; J gene: TRBJ1-2; D gene: TRBD1
CDR3 protein: CASSLSGDSYNEQFF; CDR3 DNA: TGTGCCAGCAGCTTATCGGGAGACTCCTACAATGAGCAGTTCTTC; clone size: .; V gene: TRBV7-2; J gene: TRBJ2-1; D gene: .
CDR3 protein: CATTIPIQGETQYF; CDR3 DNA: TGTGCCACAACTATTCCGATCCAGGGGGAGACCCAGTACTTC; clone size: .; V gene: TRBV5-5; J gene: TRBJ2-5; D gene: .
CDR3 protein: CASSFRDSFREQYF; CDR3 DNA: TGTGCCAGCAGCTTCCGGGACAGCTTCCGCGAGCAGTACTTC; clone size: .; V gene: TRBV7-9; J gene: TRBJ2-7; D gene: TRBD1
CDR3 protein: CASTPGGGSEQYF; CDR3 DNA: TGTGCCAGCACCCCTGGAGGGGGCTCCGAGCAGTACTTC; clone size: .; V gene: TRBV27; J gene: TRBJ2-7; D gene: .
CDR3 protein: CASSQDRGQPQHF; CDR3 DNA: TGCGCCAGCAGCCAAGATCGAGGACAGCCCCAGCATTTT; clone size: .; V gene: TRBV4-3; J gene: TRBJ1-5; D gene: .
CDR3 protein: CASSRVPSGNTIYF; CDR3 DNA: TGTGCCAGCAGTCGTGTTCCCTCTGGAAACACCATATATTTT; clone size: .; V gene: TRBV6-5; J gene: TRBJ1-3; D gene: .
CDR3 protein: CASSLDRGPATQYF; CDR3 DNA: TGTGCCAGTAGCCTAGACAGGGGGCCAGCTACGCAGTATTTT; clone size: .; V gene: TRBV19; J gene: TRBJ2-3; D gene: TRBD1
CDR3 protein: CASSPGGAGNTIYF; CDR3 DNA: TGTGCCAGCTCACCAGGGGGGGCTGGAAACACCATATATTTT; clone size: .; V gene: TRBV18; J gene: TRBJ1-3; D gene: .
CDR3 protein: CASSPGFGGSEQYF; CDR3 DNA: TGTGCCAGCTCACCAGGGTTCGGGGGGTCCGAGCAGTACTTC; clone size: .; V gene: TRBV18; J gene: TRBJ2-7; D gene: TRBD2
CDR3 protein: CASRFGQTRYNSPLHF; CDR3 DNA: TGTGCAAGTCGCTTTGGACAGACCCGTTATAATTCACCCCTCCACTTT; clone size: few; V gene: TRBV12-2; J gene: TRBJ1-6; D gene: .
CDR3 protein: CASSLTHYNEQFF; CDR3 DNA: TGTGCCAGCAGCCTCACTCACTACAATGAGCAGTTCTTC; clone size: .; V gene: TRBV9; J gene: TRBJ2-1; D gene: .
CDR3 protein: CASSFPTSGSSYNEQFF; CDR3 DNA: TGTGCCAGCAGTTTCCCGACTAGCGGGAGCTCCTACAATGAGCAGTTCTTC; clone size: medium-sized; V gene: TRBV28; J gene: TRBJ2-1; D gene: TRBD2
CDR3 protein: CASSIGPHRDGKQPQHF; CDR3 DNA: TGTGCCAGTAGTATAGGCCCCCACAGGGATGGAAAACAGCCCCAGCATTTT; clone size: few; V gene: TRBV19; J gene: TRBJ1-5; D gene: .
CDR3 protein: CAWSTGVHQPQHF; CDR3 DNA: TGTGCCTGGAGTACAGGGGTGCATCAGCCCCAGCATTTT; clone size: .; V gene: TRBV30; J gene: TRBJ1-5; D gene: TRBD1
CDR3 protein: CAGGTVYNEQFF; CDR3 DNA: TGTGCCGGGGGGACAGTCTACAATGAGCAGTTCTTC; clone size: once; V gene: TRBV6-5; J gene: TRBJ2-1; D gene: .
CDR3 protein: CASSRLFGEQYF; CDR3 DNA: TGTGCCAGCAGCCGCCTCTTCGGCGAGCAGTACTTC; clone size: .; V gene: TRBV28; J gene: TRBJ2-7; D gene: .
CDR3 protein: CASSQGGLSYNEQFF; CDR3 DNA: TGTGCCAGCAGCCAAGGGGGACTGTCCTACAATGAGCAGTTCTTC; clone size: .; V gene: TRBV3-1/TRBV3-2; J gene: TRBJ2-1; D gene: .
CDR3 protein: CASRYSGATGELFF; CDR3 DNA: TGTGCCAGTCGTTATTCAGGTGCAACCGGGGAGCTGTTTTTT; clone size: .; V gene: TRBV2; J gene: TRBJ2-2; D gene: .
CDR3 protein: CASSQDLLVQNIQYF; CDR3 DNA: TGTGCCAGCAGCCAAGATTTGCTAGTCCAAAACATTCAGTACTTC; clone size: .; V gene: TRBV3-1/TRBV3-2; J gene: TRBJ2-4; D gene: .
CDR3 protein: CASSPLTGNEQFF; CDR3 DNA: TGTGCCAGCAGCCCGTTGACTGGCAATGAGCAGTTCTTC; clone size: .; V gene: TRBV3-1/TRBV3-2; J gene: TRBJ2-1; D gene: .